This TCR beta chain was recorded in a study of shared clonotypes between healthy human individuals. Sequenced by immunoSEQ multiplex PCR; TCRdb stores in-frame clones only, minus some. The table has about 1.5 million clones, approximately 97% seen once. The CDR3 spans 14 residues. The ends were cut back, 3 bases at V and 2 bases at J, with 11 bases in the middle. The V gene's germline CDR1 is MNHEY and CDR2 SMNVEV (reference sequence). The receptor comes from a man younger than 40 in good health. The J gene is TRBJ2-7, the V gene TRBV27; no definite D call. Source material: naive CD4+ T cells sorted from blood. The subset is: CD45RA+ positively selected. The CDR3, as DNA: TGTGCCAGCAGTTTTCTGGCCGGAACCTACGAGCAGTACTTC. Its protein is CASSFLAGTYEQYF.